This T cell receptor (beta chain) was retrieved from a study of blood T cell repertoires in COVID-19. Study-level background: Samples of COVID-19 (acute and convalescent) were obtained from the United States, Italy and Spain. Sources were T cells, B-cell-depleted T cells, or PBMCs; the material itself was cDNA or gDNA.

Methods used by the authors: Nucleated cell number was recorded as an estimate derived from reference gene primer amplification. TCRdb keeps only in-frame clones here, not all; method: immunoSEQ multiplex PCR. D and trimming come from the DNA, and the V and J calls and clone size come from that table. The data contain about 98,000 clones, approximately 82% of them seen just once; the ten biggest clones take up roughly 11%. The CDR3 length is 15 residues. Germline loops: CDR1 MNHEY, CDR2 SVGAGI. J was trimmed by 3 bases and V by 5 bases; bases with no gene match: 7. This TCR was sampled from a man in his sixties or seventies with active or convalescent COVID-19. The rearrangement uses TRBV6-5 and TRBJ2-3; 8 bases are shared with TRBD2. The sequencing sample was made of peripheral blood. The CDR3 coding sequence is TGTGCCAGCAGTCCCCCGACGGGGGGGACAGATACGCAGTATTTT. This translates into CASSPPTGGTDTQYF.